This T cell receptor beta chain originates from a study of T cell changes during pregnancy in multiple sclerosis (dated by TCRdb to the late 2010s). Describing the broader study: In women with multiple sclerosis, the researchers looked at how the T cell repertoire shifted as pregnancy progressed.

V trim: 6 bases; J trim: 5 bases; unmatched bases: 7. Inclusive of the bounding cysteine and phenylalanine, the CDR3 is 15 residues long. Just the 45-base CDR3 DNA is kept, in frame starting at base 1. The germline V gene encodes CDR1 KGHSH and CDR2 LQKENI. This clone was detected only a few times. Its recognized antigen is unknown. The record has no base qualities; no much larger clone is one base away. Receptors were amplified or captured by the immunoSEQ multiplex PCR assay. The clones in this table, taken by TCRdb from immuneACCESS, are in-frame only. Not every clone is retained; where verified, under half of the shortfall comes from an unresolved V gene, and the cause of the rest is unknown. The sample table records 30,000 to 45,000 clones; over 75% of these occur just once. Over 6.5% of the sample rests with the top ten.

This chain is built from TRBV18 and TRBJ1-4, with 9 bases aligning to TRBD1. Sequencing was performed on CD8+ T cells from peripheral blood mononuclear cells, taken before pregnancy. The sequence came from a female donor with multiple sclerosis, enrolled in a pregnancy study. CDR3 sequence: CASSETGGMNEKLFF. The DNA sequence is TGTGCCAGCTCGGAGACAGGGGGGATGAATGAAAAACTGTTTTTT.